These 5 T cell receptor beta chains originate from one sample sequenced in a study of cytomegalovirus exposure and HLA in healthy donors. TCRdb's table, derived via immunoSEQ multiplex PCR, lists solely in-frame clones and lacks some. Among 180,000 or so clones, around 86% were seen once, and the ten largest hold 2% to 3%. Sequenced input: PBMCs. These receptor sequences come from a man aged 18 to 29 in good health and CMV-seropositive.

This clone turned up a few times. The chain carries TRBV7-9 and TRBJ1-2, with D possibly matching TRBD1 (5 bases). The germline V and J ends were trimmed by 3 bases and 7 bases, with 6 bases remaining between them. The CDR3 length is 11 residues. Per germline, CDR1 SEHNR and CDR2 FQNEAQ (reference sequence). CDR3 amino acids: CASSFDSGYTF. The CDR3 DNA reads TGTGCCAGCAGCTTCGACAGTGGCTACACCTTC. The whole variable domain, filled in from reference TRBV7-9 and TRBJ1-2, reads DTGVSQNPRHKITKRGQNVTFRCDPISEHNRLYWYRQTLGQGPEFLTYFQNEAQLEKSRLLSDRFSAERPKGSFSTLEIQRTEQGDSAMYLCASSFDSGYTFGSGTRLTVV.

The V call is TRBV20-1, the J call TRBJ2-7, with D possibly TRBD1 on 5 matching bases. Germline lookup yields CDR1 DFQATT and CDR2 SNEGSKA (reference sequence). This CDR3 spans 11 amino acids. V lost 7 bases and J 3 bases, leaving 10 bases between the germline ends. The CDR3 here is CSVIRGYEQYF. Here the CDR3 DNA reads TGCAGTGTCATTAGGGGCTACGAGCAGTACTTC.

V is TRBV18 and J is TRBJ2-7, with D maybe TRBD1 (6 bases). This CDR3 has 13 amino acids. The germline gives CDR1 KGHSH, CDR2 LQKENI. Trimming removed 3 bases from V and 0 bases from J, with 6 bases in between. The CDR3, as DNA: TGTGCCAGCTCACCCAGGGGCTCCTACGAGCAGTACTTC. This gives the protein CASSPRGSYEQYF.

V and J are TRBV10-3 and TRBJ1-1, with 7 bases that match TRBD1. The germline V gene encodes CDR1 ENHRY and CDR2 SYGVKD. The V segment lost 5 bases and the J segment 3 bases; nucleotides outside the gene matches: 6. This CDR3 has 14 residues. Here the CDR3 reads CAISSDRSYTEAFF. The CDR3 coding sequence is TGTGCCATCAGTTCGGACAGGAGCTACACTGAAGCTTTCTTT.

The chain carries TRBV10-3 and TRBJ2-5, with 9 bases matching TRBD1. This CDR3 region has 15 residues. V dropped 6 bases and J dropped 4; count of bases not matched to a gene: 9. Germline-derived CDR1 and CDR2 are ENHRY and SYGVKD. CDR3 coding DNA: TGTGCCATCAGCACGGGACAGGGAAGTAGAGAGACCCAGTACTTC. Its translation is CAISTGQGSRETQYF.